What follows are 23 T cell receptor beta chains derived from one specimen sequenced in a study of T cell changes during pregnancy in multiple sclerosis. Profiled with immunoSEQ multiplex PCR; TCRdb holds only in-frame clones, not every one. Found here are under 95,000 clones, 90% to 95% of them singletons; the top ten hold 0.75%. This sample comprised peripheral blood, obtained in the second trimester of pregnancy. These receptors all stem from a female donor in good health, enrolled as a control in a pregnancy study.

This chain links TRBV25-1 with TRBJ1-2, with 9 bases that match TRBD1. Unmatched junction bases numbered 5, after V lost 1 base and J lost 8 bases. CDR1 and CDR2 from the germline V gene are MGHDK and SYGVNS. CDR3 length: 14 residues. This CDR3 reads CASSELQGAGGYTF. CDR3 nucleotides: TGTGCCAGCAGTGAATTACAGGGGGCGGGAGGCTACACCTTC.

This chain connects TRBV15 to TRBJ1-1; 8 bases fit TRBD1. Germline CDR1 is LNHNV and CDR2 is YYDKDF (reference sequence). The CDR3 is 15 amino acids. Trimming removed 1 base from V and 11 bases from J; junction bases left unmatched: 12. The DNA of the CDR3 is TGTGCCACCAGCAGAGGAAGGGGCCAGGGGGCAGGGGCTTTCTTT. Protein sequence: CATSRGRGQGAGAFF.

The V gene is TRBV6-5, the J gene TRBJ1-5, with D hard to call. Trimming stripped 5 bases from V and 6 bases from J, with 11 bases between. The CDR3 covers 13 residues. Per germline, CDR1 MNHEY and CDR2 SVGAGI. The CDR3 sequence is CASSIAGIQPQHF. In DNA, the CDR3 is TGTGCCAGCAGTATCGCGGGAATTCAGCCCCAGCATTTT.

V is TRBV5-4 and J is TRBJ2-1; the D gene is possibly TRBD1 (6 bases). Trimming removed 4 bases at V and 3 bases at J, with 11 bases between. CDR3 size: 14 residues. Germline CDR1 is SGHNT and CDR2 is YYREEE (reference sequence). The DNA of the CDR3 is TGTGCCAGCAGCAAGGACAGCTTCTACAATGAGCAGTTCTTC. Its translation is CASSKDSFYNEQFF.

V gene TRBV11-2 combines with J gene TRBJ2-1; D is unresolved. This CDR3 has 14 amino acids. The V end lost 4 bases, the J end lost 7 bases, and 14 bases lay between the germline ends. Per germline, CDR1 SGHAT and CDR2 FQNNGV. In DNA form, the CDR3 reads TGTGCCAGCAGCTCCCTTAGAGATTATAATGAGCAGTTCTTC. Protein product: CASSSLRDYNEQFF.

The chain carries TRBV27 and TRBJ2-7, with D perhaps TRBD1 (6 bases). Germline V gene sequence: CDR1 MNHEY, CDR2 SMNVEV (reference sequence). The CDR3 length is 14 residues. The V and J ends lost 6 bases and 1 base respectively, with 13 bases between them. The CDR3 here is CASSPADSSYEQYF. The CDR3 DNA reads TGTGCCAGCAGCCCCGCGGACAGTTCCTACGAGCAGTACTTC.

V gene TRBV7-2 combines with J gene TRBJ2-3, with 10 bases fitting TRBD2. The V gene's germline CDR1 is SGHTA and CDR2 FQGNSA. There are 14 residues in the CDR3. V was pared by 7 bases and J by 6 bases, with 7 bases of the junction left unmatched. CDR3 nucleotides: TGTGCCAGCAACCTCCGACTAGCGGGTGATACGCAGTATTTT. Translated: CASNLRLAGDTQYF.

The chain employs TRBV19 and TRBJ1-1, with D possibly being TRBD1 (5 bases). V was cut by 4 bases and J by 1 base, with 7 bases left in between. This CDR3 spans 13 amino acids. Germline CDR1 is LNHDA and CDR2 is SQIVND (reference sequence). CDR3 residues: CASSTTENTEAFF. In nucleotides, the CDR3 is TGTGCCAGTAGTACGACAGAGAACACTGAAGCTTTCTTT.

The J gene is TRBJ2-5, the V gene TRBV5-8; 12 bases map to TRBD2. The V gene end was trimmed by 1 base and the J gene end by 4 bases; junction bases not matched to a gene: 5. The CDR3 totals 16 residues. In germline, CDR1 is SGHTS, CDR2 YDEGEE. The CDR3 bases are TGTGCCAGCAGCTTGTATCTAGCGGGGGGGGCAGAGACCCAGTACTTC. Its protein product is CASSLYLAGGAETQYF.

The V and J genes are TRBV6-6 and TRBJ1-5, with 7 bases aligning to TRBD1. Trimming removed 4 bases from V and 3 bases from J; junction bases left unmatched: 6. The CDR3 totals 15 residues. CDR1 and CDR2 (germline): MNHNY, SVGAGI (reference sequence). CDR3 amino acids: CASSWTTGNNQPQHF. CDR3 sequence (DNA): TGTGCCAGCAGTTGGACGACAGGGAACAATCAGCCCCAGCATTTT.

In nucleotides, the CDR3 is TGCGCCAGCAGCTTGGAGGGGGCGCCCCGGACAGATACGCAGTATTTT. Encoded protein: CASSLEGAPRTDTQYF. The chain combines TRBV5-1 with TRBJ2-3, with 7 bases matching TRBD1. V shed 0 bases and J 3 bases; nucleotides not matched to a gene: 7. This CDR3 region has 16 residues. CDR1 is SGHRS, CDR2 YFSETQ, per germline.

CDR3 sequence reads: CASSPPGASDTQYF. In nucleotides, the CDR3 is TGTGCCAGCTCACCACCGGGGGCCTCAGATACGCAGTATTTT. The rearrangement joins TRBV18 to TRBJ2-3; perhaps TRBD1 as D (6 bases). Germline V CDR1 and CDR2: KGHSH, LQKENI. The CDR3 covers 14 residues. The V end was cut by 0 bases, the J end by 4 bases, with 8 bases between.

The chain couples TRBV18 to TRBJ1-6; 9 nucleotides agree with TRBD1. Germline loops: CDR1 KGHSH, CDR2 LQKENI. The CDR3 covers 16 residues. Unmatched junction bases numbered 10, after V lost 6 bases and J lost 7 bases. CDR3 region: CASSTSVDRGNSPLHF. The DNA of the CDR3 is TGTGCCAGCTCCACCTCCGTTGACAGGGGGAATTCACCCCTCCACTTT.

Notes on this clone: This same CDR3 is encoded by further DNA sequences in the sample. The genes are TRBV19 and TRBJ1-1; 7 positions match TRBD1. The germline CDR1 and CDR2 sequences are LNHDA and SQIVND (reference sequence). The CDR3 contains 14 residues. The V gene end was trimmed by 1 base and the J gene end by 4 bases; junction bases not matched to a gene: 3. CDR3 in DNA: TGTGCCAGTAGTATAGGACAGGGAGGCACTGAAGCTTTCTTT. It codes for CASSIGQGGTEAFF.

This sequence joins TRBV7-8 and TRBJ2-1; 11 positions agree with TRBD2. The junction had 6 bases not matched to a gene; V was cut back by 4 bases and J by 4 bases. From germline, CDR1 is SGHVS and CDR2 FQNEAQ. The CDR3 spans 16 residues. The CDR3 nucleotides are TGTGCCAGCAGCTCAACTAGCGGGGGCTCATACAATGAGCAGTTCTTC. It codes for CASSSTSGGSYNEQFF.

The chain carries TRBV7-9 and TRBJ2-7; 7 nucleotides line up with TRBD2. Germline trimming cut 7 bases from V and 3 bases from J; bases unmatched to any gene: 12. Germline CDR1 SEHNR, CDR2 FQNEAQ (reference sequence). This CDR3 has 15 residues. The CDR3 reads CASTTATSADYEQYF. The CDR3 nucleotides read TGTGCCAGCACCACAGCCACTAGCGCAGACTACGAGCAGTACTTC.

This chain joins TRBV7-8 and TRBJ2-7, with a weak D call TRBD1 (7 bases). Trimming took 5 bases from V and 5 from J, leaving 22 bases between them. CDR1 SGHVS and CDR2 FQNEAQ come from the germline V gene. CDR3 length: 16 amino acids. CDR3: CASSLGTATGGDEQYF. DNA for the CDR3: TGTGCCAGCAGCCTCGGGACAGCCACAGGAGGGGACGAGCAGTACTTC.

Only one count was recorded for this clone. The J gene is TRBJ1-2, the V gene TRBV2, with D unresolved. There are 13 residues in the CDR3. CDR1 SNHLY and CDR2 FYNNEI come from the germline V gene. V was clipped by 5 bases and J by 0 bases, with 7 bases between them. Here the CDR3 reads CASSTGTNYGYTF. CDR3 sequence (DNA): TGTGCCAGCAGTACCGGGACTAACTATGGCTACACCTTC.

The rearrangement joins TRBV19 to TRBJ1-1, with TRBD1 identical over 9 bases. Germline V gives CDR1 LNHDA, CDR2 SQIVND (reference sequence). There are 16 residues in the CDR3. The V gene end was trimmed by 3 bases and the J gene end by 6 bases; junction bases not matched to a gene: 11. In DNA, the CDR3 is TGTGCCAGTAGTATCGAAGATGGACAGGGGAGCGCTGAAGCTTTCTTT. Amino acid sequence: CASSIEDGQGSAEAFF.

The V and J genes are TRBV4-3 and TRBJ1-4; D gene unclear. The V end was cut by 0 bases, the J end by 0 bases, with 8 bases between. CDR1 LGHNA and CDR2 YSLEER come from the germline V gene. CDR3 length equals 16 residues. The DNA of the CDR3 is TGCGCCAGCAGCCAAGAGAGCATAACAACTAATGAAAAACTGTTTTTT. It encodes CASSQESITTNEKLFF.

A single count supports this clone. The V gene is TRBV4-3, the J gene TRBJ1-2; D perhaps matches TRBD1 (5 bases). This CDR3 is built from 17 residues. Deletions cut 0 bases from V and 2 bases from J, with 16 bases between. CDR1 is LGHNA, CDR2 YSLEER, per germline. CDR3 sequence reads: CASSQDLGTFQNYGYTF. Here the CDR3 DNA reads TGCGCCAGCAGCCAAGATTTGGGGACTTTCCAAAACTATGGCTACACCTTC.

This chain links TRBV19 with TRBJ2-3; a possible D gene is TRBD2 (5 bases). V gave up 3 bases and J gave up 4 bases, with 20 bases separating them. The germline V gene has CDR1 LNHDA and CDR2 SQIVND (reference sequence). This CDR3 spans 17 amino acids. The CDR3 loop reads CASSIRVALGGADTQYF. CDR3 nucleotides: TGTGCCAGTAGTATTAGGGTCGCCCTCGGAGGTGCAGATACGCAGTATTTT. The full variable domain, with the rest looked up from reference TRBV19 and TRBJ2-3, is DGGITQSPKYLFRKEGQNVTLSCEQNLNHDAMYWYRQDPGQGLRLIYYSQIVNDFQKGDIAEGYSVSREKKESFPLTVTSAQKNPTAFYLCASSIRVALGGADTQYFGPGTRLTVL.

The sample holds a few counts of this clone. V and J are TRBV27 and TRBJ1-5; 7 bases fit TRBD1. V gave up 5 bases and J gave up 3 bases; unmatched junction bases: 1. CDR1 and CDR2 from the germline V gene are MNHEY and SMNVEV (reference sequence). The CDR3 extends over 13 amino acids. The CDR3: CASSGTVNQPQHF. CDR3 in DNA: TGTGCCAGCAGTGGGACAGTCAATCAGCCCCAGCATTTT.